This entry features one T cell receptor (beta chain) sequence. The antigen remains unidentified. This record comes from a study of CD8 T cells in Susac syndrome. V dropped 6 bases and J dropped 3; count of bases not matched to a gene: 7. Germline-derived CDR1 and CDR2 are KGHDR and SFDVKD. CDR3 length: 16 residues. The RNA, about 0.45 to 1 ug, was put through reverse transcription using random hexamers. MiXCR was run by TCRdb on the immunoSEQ multiplex PCR reads, yielding one entry per CDR3 protein. The sample carries around 140,000 distinct CDR3 sequences, about 95% recorded once. General study points: Expansion of clones was not seen in the CD4+ T cell repertoires of Susac syndrome.

The TCR sequence derives from a human donor with Susac syndrome. The chain combines TRBV24-1 with TRBJ2-6, with 7 bases lining up with TRBD1. The material sequenced was CD4+ T cells from PBMCs. In nucleotides, the CDR3 is TGTGCCACCAGTACAGGGGTGGTCTTTGGGGCCAACGTCCTGACTTTC. Its translation is CATSTGVVFGANVLTF.